This paragraph covers one TCR beta chain sequence. What this receptor recognizes is not known. The input lacks base qualities; no much larger clone sits a single base away. The germline V gene encodes CDR1 SGHRS and CDR2 YFSETQ. V sheds 4 bases and J sheds 0 bases, leaving 7 bases between their ends. The CDR3 runs 14 residues from the cysteine to the phenylalanine. CDR3 DNA is the only sequence kept; it has 42 bases, read in frame from the first base. Every diabetic patient fulfilled standard classification criteria for type 1 or type 2 diabetes, and glucose and C-peptide were measured using WHO-recommended methods. Donors were excluded if they had other autoimmune diseases or infections within the previous four weeks. Roughly 9.5 milliliters of peripheral blood were collected from each participant. PBMCs were isolated with LymphoPrep density separation. These data belong to a study of type 1 and type 2 diabetes patients (TCRdb year 2016). Background for the entire study: Recruited in China, the cohort was made up of about nine type 1 diabetes patients, four type 2 diabetes patients and 6 or 7 nondiabetic controls. Throughout the study, CD4 or CD8 MicroBeads on MACS columns were used to positively select CD4+ and CD8+ T cells from PBMCs. The whole study generated fewer than 25 million paired-end reads. TCRbeta repertoires were profiled by high-throughput sequencing in the study to compare type 1 diabetes, type 2 diabetes and nondiabetic individuals. Type 2 diabetes patients were included as a disease comparison group for the type 1 diabetes patients. V gene usage was similar between approximately 20-cycle and roughly 23-cycle amplification, suggesting similar primer efficiencies and random PCR bias. TCRbeta libraries were sequenced paired-end on Illumina HiSeq 2000 or MiSeq instruments.

Reads for this sample came from an Illumina MiSeq. For TCRbeta CDR3 amplification, the template was genomic DNA taken from the sorted T cell subsets. The TCRbeta CDR3 region was amplified by multiplex PCR with 30 forward and 13 reverse primers. AMPure XP beads were used to purify the PCR products, after which a second approximately 25-cycle PCR added indices and adaptors. Libraries were gel-purified using the QIAquick Gel Extraction Kit before sequencing. Per the authors' processing: FLASH was used to merge paired-end reads, and IgBLAST was used to align the merged reads to IMGT V, D and J germline references. After reads whose alignment identity to germline references fell below 70% were discarded, 10,000,000 or so reads remained study-wide. Following IMGT definitions, CDR3 boundaries, reading frame and productivity were assigned. Highly-expanded clones were defined as clones making up 1% or more of reads, and normalized Shannon entropy was used to measure diversity. Unpaired two-tailed t-tests were used to test group differences in Shannon entropy. In-frame beta chains were kept once TCRdb had trimmed the public reads at Q25 with fastp and called clones with MiXCR. Entries that share a CDR3 protein sequence are merged under the most common genes and DNA. These V and J calls derive from TCRdb rather than the authors' analysis. Recorded for this sample are fewer than 300,000 distinct CDR3 sequences; roughly 50% of them occurred a single time. Approximately 13% of the sample rests with the top ten.

The research as a whole found: High diversity was shown by type 2 diabetes repertoires, and the diversity was significantly greater than that of type 1 diabetes repertoires in both CD4+ and CD8+ T cells. The study groups were not matched for age and gender, which could bias interpretation. Type 2 diabetes patients had few highly-expanded CD4+ clones, median one, accounting for a median roughly 3.9% of reads. Since just a limited number of T2D and control samples were sequenced, some T1D-only HECs might also appear in more T2D or control samples. V and J gene usage patterns of type 2 diabetes and control samples were highly correlated, averaging approximately 0.97 between samples.

The sequenced sample was peripheral blood mononuclear cells (PBMCs). The sequence was collected from a man in his late teens or twenties with type 2 diabetes. Recombination connected TRBV5-1 to TRBJ2-2, with the D segment identity uncertain. The sequenced DNA: TGCGCCAGCAGCCGACTGGCGAACACCGGGGAGCTGTTTTTT. Its product reads: CASSRLANTGELFF.